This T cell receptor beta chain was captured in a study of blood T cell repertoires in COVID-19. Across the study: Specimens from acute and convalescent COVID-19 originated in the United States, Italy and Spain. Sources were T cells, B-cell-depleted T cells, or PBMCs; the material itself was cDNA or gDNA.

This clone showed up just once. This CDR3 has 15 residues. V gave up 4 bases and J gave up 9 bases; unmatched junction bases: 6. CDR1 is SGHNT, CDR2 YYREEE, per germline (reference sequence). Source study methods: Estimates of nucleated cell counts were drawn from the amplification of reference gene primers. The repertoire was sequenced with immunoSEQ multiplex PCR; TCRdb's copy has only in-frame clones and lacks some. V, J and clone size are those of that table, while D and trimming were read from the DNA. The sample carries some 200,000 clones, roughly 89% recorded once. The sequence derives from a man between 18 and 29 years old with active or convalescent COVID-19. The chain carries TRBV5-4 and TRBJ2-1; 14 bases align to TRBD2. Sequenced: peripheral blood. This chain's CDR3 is CASSAGTSGRPEQFF. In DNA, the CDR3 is TGTGCCAGCAGCGCGGGGACTAGCGGGAGACCTGAGCAGTTCTTC.